These 2 T cell receptor beta chains were sequenced from one sample in a study of human T cells and chemical hapten exposure. Time point in this sample: pre-sensitization, week 0. Noted treatment: therapeutic diphenylcyclopropenone sensitization with weekly scalp DPC. TCRdb re-called the RACE reads through MiXCR, storing one row per CDR3 protein. The sample has around 95,000 distinct CDR3 sequences, less than 14% seen once; the top ten hold approximately 3.3%. The specimen comprised whole blood, sampled in connection with sensitization to the hapten diphenylcyclopropenone (DPC). These receptors were collected from a woman aged 55-70 years with alopecia areata. Some clones in this sample may be carry-over from other donors' samples.

This chain links TRBV3-1 with TRBJ1-3; D may be TRBD1 (6 bases). V lost 0 bases and J lost 0, with 15 bases in between. The CDR3 covers 18 residues. Germline CDR1 is LGHDT and CDR2 is YNNKEL (reference sequence). The CDR3 region is CASSQEGLWTVSGNTIYF. DNA of the CDR3: TGTGCCAGCAGCCAAGAAGGGCTGTGGACAGTCTCTGGAAACACCATATATTTT.

This clonotype was observed a handful of times. The chain carries TRBV12-3 or TRBV12-4 and TRBJ1-2, with 11 bases matching TRBD1. CDR3 length: 14 amino acids. V lost 5 bases and J lost 10; bases outside the gene matches: 9. CDR3: CASSRTGGEGDYTF. The CDR3 DNA follows: TGTGCCAGCAGTCGGACAGGGGGCGAGGGTGACTACACCTTC.